This record covers a single T cell receptor (beta chain). At one of its ends the junction is not consistent with the germline gene, which may arise from a read error. The data were obtained in a study of low-dose radiotherapy and immunotherapy resistance in tumors. Time point reported: before trial treatment. With a V-primer adapter and a constant-region primer, TCRs were amplified for roughly 21 PCR cycles. MiXCR was run by TCRdb on the reads, yielding one entry per CDR3 protein. The sample contains roughly 46,000 distinct CDR3 sequences, approximately 12% of which appear only once. Germline values: CDR1 SNHLY, CDR2 FYNNEI. This CDR3 has 12 residues.

This chain links TRBV2 with TRBJ2-1, with D hard to call. This sequence was found in a female donor with ovarian cancer. This specimen was PBMCs, taken before treatment. DNA for the CDR3: TGTGCCAGCAGGGTGGGCTCCTACAATGAGCAGTTC. Translated: CASRVGSYNEQF.